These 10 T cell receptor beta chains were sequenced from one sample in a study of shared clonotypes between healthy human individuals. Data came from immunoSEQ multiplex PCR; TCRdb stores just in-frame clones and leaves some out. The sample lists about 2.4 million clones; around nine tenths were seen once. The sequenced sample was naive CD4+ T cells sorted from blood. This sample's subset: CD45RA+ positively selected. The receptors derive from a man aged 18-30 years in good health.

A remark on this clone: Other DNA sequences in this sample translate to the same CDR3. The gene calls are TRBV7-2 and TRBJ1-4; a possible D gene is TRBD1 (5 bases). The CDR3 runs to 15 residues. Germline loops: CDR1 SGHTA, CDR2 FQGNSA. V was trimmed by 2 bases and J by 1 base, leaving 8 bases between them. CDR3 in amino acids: CASSLQGGTNEKLFF. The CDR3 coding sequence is TGTGCCAGCAGCTTACAGGGCGGAACTAATGAAAAACTGTTTTTT.

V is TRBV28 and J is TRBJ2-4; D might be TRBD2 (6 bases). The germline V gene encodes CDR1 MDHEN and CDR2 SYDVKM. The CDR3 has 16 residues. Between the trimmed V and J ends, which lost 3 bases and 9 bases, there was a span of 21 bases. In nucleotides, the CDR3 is TGTGCCAGCAGTTTCCCCCAAGGGACTTTCGGGGGCATTCAGTACTTC. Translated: CASSFPQGTFGGIQYF.

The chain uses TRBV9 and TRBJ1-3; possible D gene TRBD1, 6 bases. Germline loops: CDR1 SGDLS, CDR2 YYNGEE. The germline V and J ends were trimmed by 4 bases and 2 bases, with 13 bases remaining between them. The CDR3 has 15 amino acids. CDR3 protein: CASSPRTVPGNTIYF. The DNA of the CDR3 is TGTGCCAGCAGCCCCAGGACAGTCCCTGGAAACACCATATATTTT.

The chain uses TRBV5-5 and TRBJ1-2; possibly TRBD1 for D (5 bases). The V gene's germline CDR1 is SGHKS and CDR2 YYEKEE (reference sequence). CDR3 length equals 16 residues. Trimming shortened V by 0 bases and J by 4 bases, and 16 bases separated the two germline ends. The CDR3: CASSLGQGTPVYGYTF. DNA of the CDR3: TGTGCCAGCAGCTTGGGGCAGGGAACACCCGTCTATGGCTACACCTTC.

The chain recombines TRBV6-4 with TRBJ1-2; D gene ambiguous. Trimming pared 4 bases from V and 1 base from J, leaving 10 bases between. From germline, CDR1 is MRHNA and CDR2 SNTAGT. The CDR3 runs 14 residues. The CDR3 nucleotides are TGTGCCAGCAGTGCGGGTAAAGATAACTATGGCTACACCTTC. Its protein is CASSAGKDNYGYTF.

CDR3 coding DNA: TGTGCCTGGAGTACCTTCGGGACTCGGTCCACTGAAGCTTTCTTT. Protein sequence: CAWSTFGTRSTEAFF. The chain carries TRBV30 and TRBJ1-1; a weak D match, TRBD1 (5 bases). The germline gives CDR1 GTSNPN, CDR2 SVGIG (reference sequence). Trimming removed 2 bases at V and 4 bases at J, with 17 bases between. This CDR3 has 15 residues.

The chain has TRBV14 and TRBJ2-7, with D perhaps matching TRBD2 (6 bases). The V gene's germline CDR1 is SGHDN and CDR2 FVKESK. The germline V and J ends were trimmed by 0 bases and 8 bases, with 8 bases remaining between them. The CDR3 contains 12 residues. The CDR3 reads CASSQDAGQQYF. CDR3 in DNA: TGTGCCAGCAGCCAAGATGCGGGGCAGCAGTACTTC.

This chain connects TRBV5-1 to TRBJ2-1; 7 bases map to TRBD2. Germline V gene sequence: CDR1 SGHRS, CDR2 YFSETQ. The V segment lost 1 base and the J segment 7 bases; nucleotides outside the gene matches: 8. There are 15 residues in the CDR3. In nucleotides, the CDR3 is TGCGCCAGCAGCTTGAAAACGGGAGGTGAGAATGAGCAGTTCTTC. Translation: CASSLKTGGENEQFF.

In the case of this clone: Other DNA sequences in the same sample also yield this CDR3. For the CDR3, the DNA is TGTGCCTGGAGTACGAGTGGCAATCAGCCCCAGCATTTT. Translated, it gives CAWSTSGNQPQHF. The rearrangement links TRBV30 to TRBJ1-5, with no clear D. From germline, CDR1 is GTSNPN and CDR2 SVGIG (reference sequence). The V end lost 2 bases, the J end lost 2 bases, and 7 bases lay between the germline ends. The CDR3 spans 13 residues.

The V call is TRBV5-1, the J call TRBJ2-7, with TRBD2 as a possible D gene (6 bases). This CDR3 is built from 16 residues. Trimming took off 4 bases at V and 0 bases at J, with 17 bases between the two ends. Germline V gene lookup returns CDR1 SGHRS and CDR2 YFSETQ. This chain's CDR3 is CASSIGSGLSSYEQYF. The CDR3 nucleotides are TGCGCCAGCAGCATTGGGTCGGGACTCAGCTCCTACGAGCAGTACTTC.